This T cell receptor beta chain was recorded in a study of shared T cell receptors in the human thymus. Sequencing used immunoSEQ multiplex PCR; TCRdb keeps in-frame clones, though not all of them. Of about 660,000 clones listed, approximately 87% were seen once; the top ten hold approximately 0.01%. CDR1 MDHEN and CDR2 SYDVKM come from the germline V gene. V was pared by 0 bases and J by 3 bases, with 10 bases of the junction left unmatched. This CDR3 contains 17 residues. These data also formed part of another study, on human thymus T cells. That investigation notes: Healthy Finnish infants undergoing corrective surgery for congenital heart defects were used as donors. Resected material from corrective heart surgery provided the thymus tissue analysed. Thymic repertoires of unrelated individuals were reported in related research to overlap highly.

The TCR was taken from a boy younger than two with a congenital heart defect. What was sequenced was thymocytes. The chain couples TRBV28 to TRBJ2-7; 8 bases line up with TRBD2. The DNA of the CDR3 is TGTGCCAGCAGTTTATGGGGCGGGAAGCGGGAGTACTACGAGCAGTACTTC. It encodes CASSLWGGKREYYEQYF.